The 21 T cell receptor beta chains listed next were all sequenced from one sample in a study of response to subunit inactivated influenza vaccine listed by TCRdb under 2018. Receptor libraries were prepared by RT-PCR. The data were produced on an Illumina HiSeq 2500. TCRdb's own reprocessing of the public reads used fastp at Q25 and MiXCR and kept productive beta chains. Identical CDR3 proteins give one entry, which carries the most common genes and DNA. In all, the sample holds about 570,000 distinct CDR3 sequences, and around 10% of those were seen once. The leading ten clones occupy 11% of the sample. A further study also used this sample, focusing on T cells expressing NK-cell markers. As noted in the second study: TCR beta cDNA libraries were made by 5'RACE template switching that added a universal primer site and unique molecular identifiers.

The sequenced sample was PBMCs from blood, obtained on the day of vaccination. The receptor set was obtained from a man aged 50-59 years who received an inactivated influenza vaccine. Donor details come from another sample of the same person, matched by shared clones.

The V and J genes are TRBV12-3 or TRBV12-4 and TRBJ2-2; the match to TRBD2 covers 9 bases. The J segment lost 2 bases and the V segment lost 5 bases, leaving 9 bases of the junction unmatched. The CDR3 runs 17 residues. The CDR3 DNA sequence: TGTGCCAGCAGTCCTACGAGCGGGGGGCGTAACACCGGGGAGCTGTTTTTT. Residues: CASSPTSGGRNTGELFF.

There are many counts of this clonotype. The V call is TRBV12-3 or TRBV12-4, the J call TRBJ2-3, with D uncertain. V dropped 3 bases and J dropped 2 bases, with 12 bases sitting between them. This CDR3 has 15 amino acids. DNA for the CDR3: TGTGCCAGCAGTTTGGAACCGGAGATCACAGATACGCAGTATTTT. This sequence encodes CASSLEPEITDTQYF.

This clonotype was recorded a few times. The gene calls are TRBV21-1 and TRBJ2-7; the table calls TRBD2, which could not be checked here. TRBV21-1 is classified as a pseudogene. The CDR3 is 16 amino acids. The CDR3 reads CASSKTASGHSYEQYF. The CDR3 DNA reads TGTGCCAGCAGCAAAACGGCTAGCGGGCACTCCTACGAGCAGTACTTC.

This clonotype was counted at least ten times. V is TRBV7-2 and J is TRBJ2-7; 8 bases fit TRBD1. The CDR3 runs 16 residues. Germline CDR1 is SGHTA and CDR2 is FQGNSA. J gave up 2 bases and V 6 bases, and 12 bases lay outside the gene matches. The CDR3 DNA follows: TGTGCCAGCAGTCTCTCTTCATGGGACAGGACCTACGAGCAGTACTTC. Its protein is CASSLSSWDRTYEQYF. Complete variable domain (other parts from reference TRBV7-2 and TRBJ2-7): GAGVSQSPSNKVTEKGKDVELRCDPISGHTALYWYRQSLGQGLEFLIYFQGNSAPDKSGLPSDRFSAERTGGSVSTLTIQRTQQEDSAVYLCASSLSSWDRTYEQYFGPGTRLTVT.

This clonotype was counted between two and nine times. The chain is built from TRBV10-3 and TRBJ2-2; weak D call: TRBD2 (6 bases). Germline V CDR1 and CDR2: ENHRY, SYGVKD. The V and J ends lost 3 bases and 1 base respectively, with 9 bases between them. This CDR3 has 15 residues. The CDR3 DNA sequence: TGTGCCATCAGTGAACTAGCCATGAACACCGGGGAGCTGTTTTTT. Translation gives CAISELAMNTGELFF.

This clonotype showed up just a few times. The chain recombines TRBV29-1 with TRBJ2-3; no firm D call. Per the germline V gene, CDR1 is SQVTM and CDR2 is ANQGSEA. The ends were cut back, 6 bases at V and 2 bases at J, with 12 bases in the middle. The CDR3 length is 13 residues. The CDR3 here is CSVTGWATDTQYF. CDR3 sequence (DNA): TGCAGCGTGACCGGCTGGGCCACAGATACGCAGTATTTT.

This clonotype was observed a handful of times. The chain recombines TRBV20-1 with TRBJ2-4, with D tentatively TRBD1 or TRBD2 (5 bases each). The CDR3 has 11 residues. Germline V lookup: CDR1 DFQATT, CDR2 SNEGSKA (reference sequence). The V gene lost 1 base and the J gene lost 15 bases, with 13 bases spanning the gap. The CDR3 sequence is CSARGGPWAYF. The CDR3 nucleotides are TGCAGTGCTAGAGGGGGACCTTGGGCGTACTTC.

V gene TRBV6-1 combines with J gene TRBJ1-5; no clear D gene. From germline, CDR1 is MNHNS and CDR2 SASEGT. This CDR3 has 13 amino acids. Trimming stripped 1 base from V and 4 bases from J, with 5 bases between. Here the CDR3 DNA reads TGTGCCAGCAGTGAAGACGGGAATCAGCCCCAGCATTTT. Translated: CASSEDGNQPQHF.

The rearrangement links TRBV20-1 to TRBJ2-5, with TRBD2 as a possible D gene (7 bases). The V end was cut by 5 bases, the J end by 5 bases, with 24 bases between. Germline loops: CDR1 DFQATT, CDR2 SNEGSKA (reference sequence). CDR3 length: 16 amino acids. The CDR3 DNA reads as TGCAGTGCTGGAGGGGGGCTAGCGGAGATCGGGGAGACCCAGTACTTC. It translates to CSAGGGLAEIGETQYF.

The chain has TRBV12-3 or TRBV12-4 and TRBJ1-1, with D unresolved. The CDR3 runs to 14 residues. V lost 0 bases and J lost 8, with 13 bases in between. The CDR3 spells CASSLAGGPVEAFF. The CDR3 DNA sequence: TGTGCCAGCAGTTTAGCGGGCGGACCCGTAGAAGCTTTCTTT.

In its sample, this clonotype was seen many times. The chain recombines TRBV20-1 with TRBJ1-5, with D possibly being TRBD1 (5 bases). From germline, CDR1 is DFQATT and CDR2 SNEGSKA (reference sequence). There are 14 residues in the CDR3. V was shortened by 1 base and J by 1 base, with 8 bases between the two germline ends. In nucleotides, the CDR3 is TGCAGTGCTAGAGGGGGCGGGAGCAATCAGCCCCAGCATTTT. Protein product: CSARGGGSNQPQHF.

This clonotype has ten or more counts. The rearrangement links TRBV28 to TRBJ2-1; 12 bases align to TRBD1. The CDR3 spans 14 residues. Germline V gene lookup returns CDR1 MDHEN and CDR2 SYDVKM. The V and J ends lost 6 bases and 9 bases, in that order; junction bases with no gene match: 6. The CDR3 is CASRPGTGGFEQFF. Here the CDR3 DNA reads TGTGCCAGCAGGCCCGGGACAGGGGGCTTTGAGCAGTTCTTC.

V gene TRBV29-1 combines with J gene TRBJ2-7, with 8 positions matching TRBD1. Germline lookup yields CDR1 SQVTM and CDR2 ANQGSEA. The CDR3 sequence is 12 residues long. V shed 8 bases and J 5 bases; nucleotides not matched to a gene: 8. CDR3 coding DNA: TGCAGCATGAAACGGACAGGGAACGAGCAGTACTTC. Its protein is CSMKRTGNEQYF.

This clonotype was detected only once. Possible read error: a much larger clone is one base away. This chain links TRBV3-1 with TRBJ1-3, with 8 bases identical to TRBD1. The CDR3 spans 14 residues. Germline V gene lookup returns CDR1 LGHDT and CDR2 YNNKEL (reference sequence). The CDR3 nucleotides are TGTGCCAGCAGCCCAGGGACAGGCGGAAACTCCATATATTTT. Protein sequence: CASSPGTGGNSIYF.

The chain has TRBV28 and TRBJ1-1; TRBD1 matches 7 bases. V dropped 2 bases and J dropped 2; count of bases not matched to a gene: 14. The CDR3 runs 18 residues. The germline V gene has CDR1 MDHEN and CDR2 SYDVKM. CDR3 residues: CASSLNPLWDSPNTEAFF. The CDR3 DNA follows: TGTGCCAGCAGTTTAAACCCCCTATGGGACAGCCCTAACACTGAAGCTTTCTTT.

This clonotype turned up a few times. V and J are TRBV7-8 and TRBJ2-1; 8 bases line up with TRBD2. This CDR3 comprises 15 residues. V shed 1 base, J shed 12 bases, and the junction held 11 bases outside the gene matches. Germline V gene sequence: CDR1 SGHVS, CDR2 FQNEAQ. The chain's CDR3 is CASSLEKLAEKGQFF. CDR3 coding DNA: TGTGCCAGCAGCTTAGAGAAACTAGCGGAAAAAGGGCAGTTCTTC.

The chain is built from TRBV5-1 and TRBJ2-3; D possibly corresponds to TRBD2 (6 bases). V lost 3 bases, J lost 6 bases, and 11 bases lay in between. Per germline, CDR1 SGHRS and CDR2 YFSETQ. The length of the CDR3 is 13 residues. DNA of the CDR3: TGCGCCAGCAGCTCCGGGGGTTATGATACGCAGTATTTT. It codes for CASSSGGYDTQYF.

The table lists this clonotype with many counts. The J gene is TRBJ2-2, the V gene TRBV7-9; perhaps TRBD2 as D (6 bases). The CDR3 length is 15 residues. Trimming pared 5 bases from V and 2 bases from J, leaving 12 bases between. The V gene's germline CDR1 is SEHNR and CDR2 FQNEAQ (reference sequence). The CDR3 here is CASSLGTFNTGELFF. CDR3 nucleotide sequence: TGTGCCAGCAGCCTCGGGACTTTCAACACCGGGGAGCTGTTTTTT.

This clonotype was detected only a few times. V gene TRBV20-1 combines with J gene TRBJ1-1; D may be TRBD1 (5 bases). This CDR3 spans 12 amino acids. CDR1 and CDR2 (germline): DFQATT, SNEGSKA (reference sequence). V was cut by 0 bases and J by 5 bases, with 7 bases left in between. CDR3 protein: CSARDWGTEAFF. Here the CDR3 DNA reads TGCAGTGCTAGAGATTGGGGGACTGAAGCTTTCTTT.

This chain connects TRBV27 to TRBJ1-1; D remains ambiguous. Per the germline V gene, CDR1 is MNHEY and CDR2 is SMNVEV (reference sequence). CDR3 length: 11 amino acids. Trimming took 7 bases from V and 7 from J, leaving 10 bases between them. In DNA form, the CDR3 reads TGTGCCAGCATGAGTTTGGGTGAAGCTTTCTTT. It codes for CASMSLGEAFF.

The genes are TRBV9 and TRBJ2-7; no clear D gene. The CDR3 runs to 16 residues. Germline-derived CDR1 and CDR2 are SGDLS and YYNGEE. V dropped 0 bases and J dropped 8 bases, with 21 bases sitting between them. The CDR3 nucleotides read TGTGCCAGCAGCGTAGCGGTAGCAGGCCGGCTTGCCCAGCAGTACTTC. Its protein product is CASSVAVAGRLAQQYF.